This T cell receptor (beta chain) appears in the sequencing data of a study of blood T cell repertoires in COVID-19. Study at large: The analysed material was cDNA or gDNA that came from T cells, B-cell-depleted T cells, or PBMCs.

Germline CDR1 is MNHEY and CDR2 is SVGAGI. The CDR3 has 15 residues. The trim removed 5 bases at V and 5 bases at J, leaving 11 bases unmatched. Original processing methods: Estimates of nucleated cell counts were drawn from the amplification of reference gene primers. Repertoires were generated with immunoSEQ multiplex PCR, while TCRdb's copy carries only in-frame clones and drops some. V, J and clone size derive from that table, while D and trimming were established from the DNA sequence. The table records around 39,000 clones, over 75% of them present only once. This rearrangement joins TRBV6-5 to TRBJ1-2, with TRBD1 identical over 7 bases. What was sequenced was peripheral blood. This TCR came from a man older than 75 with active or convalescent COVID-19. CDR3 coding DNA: TGTGCCAGCAGTATACAACAGGACAGGACTTATGGCTACACCTTC. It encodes CASSIQQDRTYGYTF.